The source of this T cell receptor beta chain is a study of blood T cells in healthy people across ages. Through a sample-barcoded 5' primer and a J-beta primer mix, a second PCR was run for about 6 to 11 cycles. The template-switch adaptor was a 5' adaptor with 12 random nucleotides. It tagged each cDNA molecule. TCRdb reanalysed the 5' RACE reads using MiXCR and keeps one entry per CDR3 protein. The sample has a few hundred thousand distinct CDR3 sequences, around 29% seen once. In its sample, this clonotype was seen a few times. This may stem from a read error, because a much larger clone lies one nucleotide away. The CDR3 has 14 residues. Looked up from germline, CDR1 is SGHDT and CDR2 is YYEEEE.

This TCR derives from a woman in her sixties or seventies in good health. V gene TRBV5-6 combines with J gene TRBJ2-3; D gene ambiguous. The specimen sequenced was blood. The DNA for the CDR3 is TGTGCCTGCAGCTTGGAATCCCGCACAGATACGCAGTATTTT. It translates to CACSLESRTDTQYF.